Shown below are 20 T cell receptor beta chains from a single sample sequenced in a study of cytomegalovirus exposure and HLA in healthy donors. Vbeta (60) and Jbeta (13) primers were used in the PCR. Method: immunoSEQ multiplex PCR; TCRdb's copy keeps in-frame clones and lacks some. The sample holds about 180,000 clones; 65% to 90% are singletons and the top ten take about 1.3%. Sequencing was carried out using PBMCs. Every receptor here comes from a girl aged 2 to 9 in good health and CMV-seropositive.

The DNA for the CDR3 is TGTGCCAGCAGTTTGGCGGGGATCTACGAGCAGTACTTC. Its translation is CASSLAGIYEQYF. The V call is TRBV27, the J call TRBJ2-7; D possibly corresponds to TRBD2 (6 bases). The V gene lost 3 bases and the J gene lost 3 bases, with 9 bases spanning the gap. The CDR3 runs 13 residues. Germline V gene lookup returns CDR1 MNHEY and CDR2 SMNVEV (reference sequence).

The rearrangement links TRBV12-5 to TRBJ2-3, with 7 bases lining up with TRBD1. Unmatched junction bases numbered 8, after V lost 3 bases and J lost 2 bases. The germline V gene encodes CDR1 LGHNT and CDR2 FRNRAP. The CDR3 runs 16 residues. DNA for the CDR3: TGTGCTAGTGGTTTTAACCGGGACAGCCTCACAGATACGCAGTATTTT. This gives the protein CASGFNRDSLTDTQYF. The full variable domain, completed using reference TRBV12-5 and TRBJ2-3, is DARVTQTPRHKVTEMGQEVTMRCQPILGHNTVFWYRQTMMQGLELLAYFRNRAPLDDSGMPKDRFSAEMPDATLATLKIQPSEPRDSAVYFCASGFNRDSLTDTQYFGPGTRLTVL.

This clone was observed a handful of times. This chain joins TRBV27 and TRBJ1-1, with a possible D match to TRBD1 (5 bases). V was cut by 6 bases and J by 5 bases, with 7 bases left in between. The CDR3 runs 11 residues. Germline CDR1 reads MNHEY; CDR2 reads SMNVEV (reference sequence). For the CDR3, the DNA is TGTGCCAGCAGAAGGGGTACTGAAGCTTTCTTT. Protein: CASRRGTEAFF.

The gene calls are TRBV9 and TRBJ2-7; D perhaps matches TRBD2 (6 bases). V lost 7 bases to trimming and J lost 3 bases, with 14 bases between them. Germline V CDR1 and CDR2: SGDLS, YYNGEE. This CDR3 is built from 13 residues. The CDR3 sequence is CASGLLDGYEQYF. CDR3 DNA sequence: TGTGCCAGCGGACTACTAGATGGCTACGAGCAGTACTTC.

Remarks on this clone: The junction shows a germline mismatch at one end, possibly a read error. V gene TRBV10-3 combines with J gene TRBJ1-2; D gene uncertain. The CDR3 consists of 14 residues. The V gene's germline CDR1 is ENHRY and CDR2 SYGVKD. The CDR3 nucleotides read TGTGCCATCAGTGGTGACGGGTTTAACTATGGCTACCCCTTC. Amino acids: CAISGDGFNYGYPF.

V and J are TRBV30 and TRBJ1-1, with D hard to call. This CDR3 region has 15 residues. Between the trimmed V and J ends, which lost 4 bases and 4 bases, there was a span of 19 bases. Germline V lookup: CDR1 GTSNPN, CDR2 SVGIG (reference sequence). In DNA, the CDR3 is TGTGCCTGGACCCCATGGTCAATTGGCACCACTGAAGCTTTCTTT. It translates to CAWTPWSIGTTEAFF.

The chain has TRBV4-1 and TRBJ1-2; D gene ambiguous. Germline V gives CDR1 MGHRA, CDR2 YSYEKL. V lost 4 bases and J lost 2, with 14 bases in between. The CDR3 runs to 15 residues. This chain's CDR3 is CASSLLSDGNYGYTF. As DNA, the CDR3 is TGCGCCAGCAGCCTCCTCAGCGATGGCAACTATGGCTACACCTTC.

The rearrangement uses TRBV27 and TRBJ2-4; 8 bases agree with TRBD2. This CDR3 has 14 amino acids. J was trimmed by 6 bases and V by 6 bases; bases with no gene match: 7. Germline CDR1 reads MNHEY; CDR2 reads SMNVEV (reference sequence). This chain's CDR3 is CASSKGLDRNIQYF. For the CDR3, the DNA is TGTGCCAGCAGCAAGGGACTAGATAGAAACATTCAGTACTTC.

This clone showed up just a few times. The chain has TRBV6-1 and TRBJ1-6, with unresolved D. Per the germline V gene, CDR1 is MNHNS and CDR2 is SASEGT. V was pared by 4 bases and J by 0 bases, with 13 bases between. This CDR3 has 17 residues. The CDR3 here is CASSAYSRSSYNSPLHF. As DNA, the CDR3 is TGTGCCAGCAGTGCCTACTCCCGGAGCTCCTATAATTCACCCCTCCACTTT.

The chain employs TRBV7-9 and TRBJ2-7; perhaps TRBD2 as D (5 bases). V shed 1 base and J shed 7 bases, with 8 bases lying between them. The CDR3 is 12 amino acids. Germline-derived CDR1 and CDR2 are SEHNR and FQNEAQ (reference sequence). The CDR3 region is CASSLGTGEQYF. CDR3 coding DNA: TGTGCCAGCAGCTTAGGGACTGGGGAGCAGTACTTC. The full variable domain, in which reference TRBV7-9 and TRBJ2-7 provide the parts outside the CDR3, is DTGVSQNPRHKITKRGQNVTFRCDPISEHNRLYWYRQTLGQGPEFLTYFQNEAQLEKSRLLSDRFSAERPKGSFSTLEIQRTEQGDSAMYLCASSLGTGEQYFGPGTRLTVT.

This chain links TRBV15 with TRBJ1-2, with TRBD1 matching 8 bases. J gave up 8 bases and V 4 bases, and 9 bases lay outside the gene matches. This CDR3 is built from 14 residues. Germline CDR1 reads LNHNV; CDR2 reads YYDKDF (reference sequence). The CDR3, as DNA: TGTGCCACCAGCAAGGGAAAACAGGGGGGGGGCTACACCTTC. Amino acid sequence: CATSKGKQGGGYTF.

In its sample, this clone was seen once. The chain is built from TRBV9 and TRBJ2-7; maybe TRBD1 (6 bases). The CDR3 covers 13 residues. Per the germline V gene, CDR1 is SGDLS and CDR2 is YYNGEE. Trimming shortened V by 1 base and J by 6 bases, and 11 bases separated the two germline ends. The chain's CDR3 is CASSVLVQGEQYF. Here the CDR3 DNA reads TGTGCCAGCAGCGTACTAGTACAGGGCGAGCAGTACTTC.

The V gene is TRBV6-6, the J gene TRBJ2-3; D is undetermined. V was shortened by 2 bases and J by 4 bases, with 4 bases between the two germline ends. The CDR3 sequence is 12 residues long. Germline CDR1 is MNHNY and CDR2 is SVGAGI (reference sequence). The CDR3 reads CASSYVADTQYF. The CDR3, as DNA: TGTGCCAGCAGTTACGTCGCAGATACGCAGTATTTT.

This rearrangement joins TRBV6-4 to TRBJ2-2; D is possibly TRBD2 (6 bases). The CDR3 extends over 15 amino acids. The ends were cut back, 5 bases at V and 7 bases at J, with 17 bases in the middle. Looked up from germline, CDR1 is MRHNA and CDR2 is SNTAGT. The CDR3 region is CASSPTRGGVGELFF. DNA of the CDR3: TGTGCCAGCAGTCCCACTAGGGGAGGCGTCGGGGAGCTGTTTTTT.

The V call is TRBV27, the J call TRBJ1-2, with 10 bases fitting TRBD1. Germline trimming cut 4 bases from V and 8 bases from J; bases unmatched to any gene: 10. Germline V gene lookup returns CDR1 MNHEY and CDR2 SMNVEV (reference sequence). The CDR3 is made up of 15 amino acids. The CDR3 is CASSYRDRGLGGYTF. The CDR3, as DNA: TGTGCCAGCAGTTACCGGGACAGGGGTCTTGGAGGCTACACCTTC.

This rearrangement joins TRBV2 to TRBJ1-2, with D perhaps matching TRBD1 (5 bases). The V end lost 7 bases, the J end lost 7 bases, and 10 bases lay between the germline ends. The germline V gene encodes CDR1 SNHLY and CDR2 FYNNEI. CDR3 length: 11 amino acids. The CDR3 DNA reads TGTGCCAGCACCAGGGTGGGTGGCTACACCTTC. The encoded protein is CASTRVGGYTF.

V is TRBV6-1 and J is TRBJ2-1, with 7 bases identical to TRBD2. This CDR3 is 14 amino acids long. In germline, CDR1 is MNHNS, CDR2 SASEGT. The V segment lost 8 bases and the J segment 3 bases; nucleotides outside the gene matches: 7. CDR3 bases: TGTGCCAGCGTCTTCGAGCGGGGCTACAATGAGCAGTTCTTC. It encodes CASVFERGYNEQFF.

CDR3 sequence: CASSLGTGGRGEKLFF. DNA for the CDR3: TGTGCCAGCAGCTTGGGGACAGGGGGCCGGGGTGAAAAACTGTTTTTT. V is TRBV5-4 and J is TRBJ1-4; 11 bases agree with TRBD1. V gave up 0 bases and J gave up 7 bases; unmatched junction bases: 5. Germline CDR1 and CDR2: SGHNT and YYREEE (reference sequence). The length of the CDR3 is 16 residues. Looking up the rest from reference TRBV5-4 and TRBJ1-4 gives the full variable domain: ETGVTQSPTHLIKTRGQQVTLRCSSQSGHNTVSWYQQALGQGPQFIFQYYREEENGRGNFPPRFSGLQFPNYSSELNVNALELDDSALYLCASSLGTGGRGEKLFFGSGTQLSVL.

This sequence joins TRBV5-5 and TRBJ1-1, with D perhaps TRBD1 (5 bases). The CDR3 has 17 residues. The V and J ends lost 1 base and 6 bases respectively, with 22 bases between them. Per germline, CDR1 SGHKS and CDR2 YYEKEE (reference sequence). The CDR3 DNA reads as TGTGCCAGCAGCTTGTATCCGCGGCAGGGTGATTATTCTGAAGCTTTCTTT. Translating it yields CASSLYPRQGDYSEAFF.

The chain combines TRBV5-1 with TRBJ2-1, with D tentatively TRBD1 (6 bases). The CDR3 spans 14 residues. V was pared by 4 bases and J by 4 bases, with 12 bases between. Per germline, CDR1 SGHRS and CDR2 YFSETQ. CDR3 DNA sequence: TGCGCCAGCAGCGCTAGGACAGAATACAATGAGCAGTTCTTC. Translated, it gives CASSARTEYNEQFF.